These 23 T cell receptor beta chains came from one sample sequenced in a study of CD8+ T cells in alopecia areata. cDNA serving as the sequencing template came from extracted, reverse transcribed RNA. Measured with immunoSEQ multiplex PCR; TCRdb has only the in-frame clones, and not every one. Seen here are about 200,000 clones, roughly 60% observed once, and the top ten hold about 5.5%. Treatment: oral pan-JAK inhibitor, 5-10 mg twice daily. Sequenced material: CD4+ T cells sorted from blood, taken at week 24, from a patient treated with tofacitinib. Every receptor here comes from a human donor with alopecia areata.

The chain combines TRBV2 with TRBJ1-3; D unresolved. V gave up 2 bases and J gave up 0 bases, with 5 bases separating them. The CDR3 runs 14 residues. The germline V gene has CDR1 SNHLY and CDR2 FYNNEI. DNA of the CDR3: TGTGCCAGCAGTGAACTCCTCTCTGGAAACACCATATATTTT. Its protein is CASSELLSGNTIYF.

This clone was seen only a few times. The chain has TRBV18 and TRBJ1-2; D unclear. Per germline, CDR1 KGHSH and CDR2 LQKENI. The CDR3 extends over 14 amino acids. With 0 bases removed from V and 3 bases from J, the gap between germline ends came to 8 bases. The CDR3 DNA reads TGTGCCAGCTCACCACCGAACGGGGACTATGGCTACACCTTC. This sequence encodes CASSPPNGDYGYTF. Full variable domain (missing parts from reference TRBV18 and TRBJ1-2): NAGVMQNPRHLVRRRGQEARLRCSPMKGHSHVYWYRQLPEEGLKFMVYLQKENIIDESGMPKERFSAEFPKEGPSILRIQQVVRGDSAAYFCASSPPNGDYGYTFGSGTRLTVV.

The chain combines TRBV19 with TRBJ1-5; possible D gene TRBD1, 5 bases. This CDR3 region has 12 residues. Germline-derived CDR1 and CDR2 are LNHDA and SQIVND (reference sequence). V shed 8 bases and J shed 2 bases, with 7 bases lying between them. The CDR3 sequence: CASEGGNQPQHF. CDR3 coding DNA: TGTGCCAGTGAAGGGGGCAATCAGCCCCAGCATTTT.

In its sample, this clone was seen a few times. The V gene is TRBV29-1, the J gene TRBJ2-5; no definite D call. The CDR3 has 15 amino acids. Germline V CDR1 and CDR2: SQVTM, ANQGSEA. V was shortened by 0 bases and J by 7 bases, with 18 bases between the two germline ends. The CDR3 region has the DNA TGCAGCGTTGAAGATCCCCCCGGCCAATTGGGGACCCAGTACTTC. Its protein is CSVEDPPGQLGTQYF.

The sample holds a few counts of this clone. In nucleotides, the CDR3 is TGTGCCAGCAGCTTGGAGCGGAGCACTGAAGCTTTCTTT. Translating gives CASSLERSTEAFF. The chain is built from TRBV11-2 and TRBJ1-1; no definite D call. The germline V gene encodes CDR1 SGHAT and CDR2 FQNNGV. CDR3 length: 13 residues. Trimming removed 3 bases at V and 4 bases at J, with 9 bases between.

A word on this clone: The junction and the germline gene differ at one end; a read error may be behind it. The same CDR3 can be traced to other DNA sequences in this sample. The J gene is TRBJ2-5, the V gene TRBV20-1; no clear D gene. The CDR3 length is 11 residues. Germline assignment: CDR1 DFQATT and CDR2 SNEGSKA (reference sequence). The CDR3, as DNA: TGCAGTGCTAGAGACCAGGAGACCCAGTACTTC. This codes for CSARDQETQYF.

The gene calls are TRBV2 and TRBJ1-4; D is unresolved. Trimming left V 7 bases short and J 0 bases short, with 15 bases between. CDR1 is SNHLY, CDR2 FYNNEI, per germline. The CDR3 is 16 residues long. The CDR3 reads CASKGVRHATNEKLFF. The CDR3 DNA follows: TGTGCCAGCAAGGGAGTCAGGCATGCAACTAATGAAAAACTGTTTTTT. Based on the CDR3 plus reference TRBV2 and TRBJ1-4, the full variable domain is EPEVTQTPSHQVTQMGQEVILRCVPISNHLYFYWYRQILGQKVEFLVSFYNNEISEKSEIFDDQFSVERPDGSNFTLKIRSTKLEDSAMYFCASKGVRHATNEKLFFGSGTQLSVL.

The CDR3 here is CASSSGTALYTGELFF. The CDR3 DNA sequence: TGTGCCAGCAGCTCTGGGACAGCACTATACACCGGGGAGCTGTTTTTT. This chain uses TRBV7-9 with TRBJ2-2; 7 nucleotides line up with TRBD1. Germline V gives CDR1 SEHNR, CDR2 FQNEAQ (reference sequence). This CDR3 comprises 16 residues. V trimming: 4 bases; J trimming: 3 bases; junction bases outside the gene matches: 8.

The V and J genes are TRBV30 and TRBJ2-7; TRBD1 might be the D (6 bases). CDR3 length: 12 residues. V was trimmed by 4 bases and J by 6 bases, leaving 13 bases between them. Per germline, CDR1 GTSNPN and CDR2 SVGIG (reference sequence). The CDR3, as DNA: TGTGCCTGGACCGAAAGACAGGCCGAGCAGTACTTC. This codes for CAWTERQAEQYF.

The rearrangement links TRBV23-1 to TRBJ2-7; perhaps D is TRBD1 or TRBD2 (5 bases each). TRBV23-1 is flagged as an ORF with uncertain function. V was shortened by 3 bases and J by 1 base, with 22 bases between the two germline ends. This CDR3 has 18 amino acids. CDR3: CASSHPGWGWRHSYEQYF. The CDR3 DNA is TGCGCCAGCAGTCACCCCGGATGGGGGTGGAGGCATTCCTACGAGCAGTACTTC.

In nucleotides, the CDR3 is TGTGCCAGCAGTTACGCGCGGGGGGCTGCCGGGGAGCTGTTTTTT. As protein: CASSYARGAAGELFF. This chain links TRBV6-5 with TRBJ2-2, with 8 positions matching TRBD2. Germline V gene lookup returns CDR1 MNHEY and CDR2 SVGAGI. The trim removed 2 bases at V and 6 bases at J, leaving 5 bases unmatched. The CDR3 length is 15 residues.

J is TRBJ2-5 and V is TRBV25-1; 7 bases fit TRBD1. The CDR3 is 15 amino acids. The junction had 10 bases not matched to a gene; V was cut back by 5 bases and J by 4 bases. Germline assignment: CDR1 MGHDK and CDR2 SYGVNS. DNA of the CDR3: TGTGCCAGCAGTACCCCTCGACAGGGTGGAGAGACCCAGTACTTC. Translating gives CASSTPRQGGETQYF. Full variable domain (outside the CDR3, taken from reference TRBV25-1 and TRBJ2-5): EADIYQTPRYLVIGTGKKITLECSQTMGHDKMYWYQQDPGMELHLIHYSYGVNSTEKGDLSSESTVSRIRTEHFPLTLESARPSHTSQYLCASSTPRQGGETQYFGPGTRLLVL.

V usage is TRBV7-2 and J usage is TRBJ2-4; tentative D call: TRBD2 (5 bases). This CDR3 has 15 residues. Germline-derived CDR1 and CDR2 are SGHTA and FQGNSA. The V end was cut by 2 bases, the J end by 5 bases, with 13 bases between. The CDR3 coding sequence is TGTGCCAGCAGCTTATTTTCGGGAATGGAAAACATTCAGTACTTC. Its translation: CASSLFSGMENIQYF.

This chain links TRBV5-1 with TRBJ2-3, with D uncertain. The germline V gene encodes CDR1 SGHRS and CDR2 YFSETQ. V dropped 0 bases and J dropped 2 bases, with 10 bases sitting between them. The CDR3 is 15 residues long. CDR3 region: CASSLESTPTDTQYF. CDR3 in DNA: TGCGCCAGCAGCTTGGAATCCACCCCCACAGATACGCAGTATTTT.

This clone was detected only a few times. This CDR3 is CASSSQGRGTEAFF. CDR3 coding DNA: TGCGCCAGCAGCTCACAGGGTAGAGGCACTGAAGCTTTCTTT. The rearrangement joins TRBV5-1 to TRBJ1-1, with TRBD1 as a possible D gene (6 bases). This CDR3 has 14 amino acids. Germline loops: CDR1 SGHRS, CDR2 YFSETQ. The V gene lost 3 bases and the J gene lost 4 bases, with 13 bases spanning the gap.

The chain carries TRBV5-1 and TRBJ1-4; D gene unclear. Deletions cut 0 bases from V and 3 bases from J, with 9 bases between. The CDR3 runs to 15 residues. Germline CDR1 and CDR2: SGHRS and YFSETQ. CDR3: CASSLDPKSNEKLFF. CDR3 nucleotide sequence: TGCGCCAGCAGCTTGGATCCCAAATCTAATGAAAAACTGTTTTTT.

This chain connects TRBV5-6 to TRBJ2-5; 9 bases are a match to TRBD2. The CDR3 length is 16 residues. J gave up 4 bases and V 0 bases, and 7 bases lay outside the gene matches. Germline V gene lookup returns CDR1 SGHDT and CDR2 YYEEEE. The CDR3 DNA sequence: TGTGCCAGCAGCTTGGAATCCAGCGGGGGGCCAGAGACCCAGTACTTC. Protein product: CASSLESSGGPETQYF.

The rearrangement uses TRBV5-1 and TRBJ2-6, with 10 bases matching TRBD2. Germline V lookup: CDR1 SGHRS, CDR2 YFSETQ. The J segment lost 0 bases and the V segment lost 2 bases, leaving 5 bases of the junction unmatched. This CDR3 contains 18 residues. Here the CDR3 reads CASSFSSGGSSGANVLTF. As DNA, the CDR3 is TGCGCCAGCAGCTTTTCTAGCGGGGGTTCCTCTGGGGCCAACGTCCTGACTTTC.

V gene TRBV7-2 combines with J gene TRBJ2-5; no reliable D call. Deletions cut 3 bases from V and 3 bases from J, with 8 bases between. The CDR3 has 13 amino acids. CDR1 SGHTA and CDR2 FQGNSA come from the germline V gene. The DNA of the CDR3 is TGTGCCAGCAGCTTTAGTGGAAAAGAGACCCAGTACTTC. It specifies CASSFSGKETQYF.

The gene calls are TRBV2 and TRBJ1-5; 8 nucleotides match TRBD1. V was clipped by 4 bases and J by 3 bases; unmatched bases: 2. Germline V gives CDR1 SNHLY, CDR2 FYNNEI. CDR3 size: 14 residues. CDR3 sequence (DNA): TGTGCCAGCAGTGGGACAGGGCTCAATCAGCCCCAGCATTTT. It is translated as CASSGTGLNQPQHF.

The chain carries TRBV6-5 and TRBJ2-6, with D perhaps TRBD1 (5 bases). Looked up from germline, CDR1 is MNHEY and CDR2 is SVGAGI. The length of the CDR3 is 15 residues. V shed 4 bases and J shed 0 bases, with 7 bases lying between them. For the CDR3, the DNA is TGTGCCAGCAGTTTTGACAGCTCTGGGGCCAACGTCCTGACTTTC. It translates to CASSFDSSGANVLTF.

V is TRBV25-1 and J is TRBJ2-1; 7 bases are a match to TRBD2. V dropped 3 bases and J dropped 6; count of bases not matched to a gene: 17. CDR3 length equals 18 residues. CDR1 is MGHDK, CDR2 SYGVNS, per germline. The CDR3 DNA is TGTGCCAGCAGTGACGGGAGCGCCGGGCGGGAGTGGGGCAATGAGCAGTTCTTC. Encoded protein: CASSDGSAGREWGNEQFF.

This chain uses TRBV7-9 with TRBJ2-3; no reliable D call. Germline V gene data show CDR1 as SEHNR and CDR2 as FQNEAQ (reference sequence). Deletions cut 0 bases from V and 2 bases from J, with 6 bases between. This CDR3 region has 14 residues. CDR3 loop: CASSLAGNTDTQYF. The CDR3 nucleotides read TGTGCCAGCAGCTTAGCGGGGAACACAGATACGCAGTATTTT.